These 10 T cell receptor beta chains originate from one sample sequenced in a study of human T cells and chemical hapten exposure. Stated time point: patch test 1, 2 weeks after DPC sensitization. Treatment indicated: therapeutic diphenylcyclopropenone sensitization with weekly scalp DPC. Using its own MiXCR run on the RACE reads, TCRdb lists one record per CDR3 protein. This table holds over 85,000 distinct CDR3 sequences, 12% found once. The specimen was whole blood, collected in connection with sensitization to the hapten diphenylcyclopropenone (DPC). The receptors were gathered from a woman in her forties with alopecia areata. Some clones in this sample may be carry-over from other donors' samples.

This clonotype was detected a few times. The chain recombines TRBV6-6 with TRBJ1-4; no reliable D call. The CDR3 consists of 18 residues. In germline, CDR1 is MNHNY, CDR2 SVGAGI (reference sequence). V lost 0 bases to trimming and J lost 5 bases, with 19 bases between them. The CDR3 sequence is CASSYSVPFGSVNEKLFF. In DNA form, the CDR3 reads TGTGCCAGCAGTTACTCGGTTCCCTTTGGCAGCGTGAATGAAAAACTGTTTTTT.

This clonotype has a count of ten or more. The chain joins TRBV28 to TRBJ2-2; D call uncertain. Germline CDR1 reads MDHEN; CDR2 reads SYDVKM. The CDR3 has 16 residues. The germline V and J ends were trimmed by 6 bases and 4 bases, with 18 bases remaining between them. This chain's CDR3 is CASRRRLQGGTGELFF. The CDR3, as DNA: TGTGCCAGCAGACGGCGACTTCAAGGCGGCACCGGGGAGCTGTTTTTT.

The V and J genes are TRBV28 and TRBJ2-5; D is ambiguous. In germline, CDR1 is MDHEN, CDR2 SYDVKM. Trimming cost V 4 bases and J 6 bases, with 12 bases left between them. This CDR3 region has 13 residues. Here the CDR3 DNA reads TGTGCCAGCAGTTCCTCCCCAGGCCAGACCCAGTACTTC. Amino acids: CASSSSPGQTQYF.

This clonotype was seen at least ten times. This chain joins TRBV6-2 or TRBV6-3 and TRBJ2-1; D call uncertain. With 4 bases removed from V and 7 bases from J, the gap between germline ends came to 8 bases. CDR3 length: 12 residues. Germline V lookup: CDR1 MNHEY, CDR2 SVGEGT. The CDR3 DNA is TGTGCCAGCAGTTCTTCCCAGAATGAGCAGTTCTTC. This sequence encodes CASSSSQNEQFF.

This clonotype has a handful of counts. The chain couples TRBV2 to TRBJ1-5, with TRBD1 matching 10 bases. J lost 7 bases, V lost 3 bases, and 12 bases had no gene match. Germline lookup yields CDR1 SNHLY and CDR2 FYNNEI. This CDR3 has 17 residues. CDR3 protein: CASSDSDPGTGDQPQHF. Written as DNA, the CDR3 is TGTGCCAGCAGTGATAGTGATCCCGGGACAGGGGACCAGCCCCAGCATTTT.

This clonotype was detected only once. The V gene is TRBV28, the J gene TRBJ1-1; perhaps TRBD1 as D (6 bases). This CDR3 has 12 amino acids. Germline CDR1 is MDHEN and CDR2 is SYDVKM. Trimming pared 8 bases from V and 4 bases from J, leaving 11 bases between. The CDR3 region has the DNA TGTGCCAGCCGGGGGCGAAGCACTGAAGCTTTCTTT. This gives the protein CASRGRSTEAFF.

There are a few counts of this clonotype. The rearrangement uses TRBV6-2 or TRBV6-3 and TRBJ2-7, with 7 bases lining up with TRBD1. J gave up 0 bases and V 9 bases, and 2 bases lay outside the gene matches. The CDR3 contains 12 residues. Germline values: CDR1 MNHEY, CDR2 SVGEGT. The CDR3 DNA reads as TGTGCCAGTCGGGACAGCTCCTACGAGCAGTACTTC. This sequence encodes CASRDSSYEQYF.

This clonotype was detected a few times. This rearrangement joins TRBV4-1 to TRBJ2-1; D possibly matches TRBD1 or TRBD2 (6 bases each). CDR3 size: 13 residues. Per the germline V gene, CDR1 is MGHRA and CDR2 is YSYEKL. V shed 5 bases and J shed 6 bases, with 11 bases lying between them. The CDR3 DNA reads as TGCGCCAGCAGCGCCGGAGGGGGCAATGAGCAGTTCTTC. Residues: CASSAGGGNEQFF.

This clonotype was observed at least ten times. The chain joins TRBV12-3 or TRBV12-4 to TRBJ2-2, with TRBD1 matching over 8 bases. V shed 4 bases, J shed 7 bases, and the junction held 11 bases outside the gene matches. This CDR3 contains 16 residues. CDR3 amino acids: CASSSPSGGSGGELFF. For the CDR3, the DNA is TGTGCCAGCAGTTCCCCATCAGGGGGCTCTGGCGGGGAGCTGTTTTTT.

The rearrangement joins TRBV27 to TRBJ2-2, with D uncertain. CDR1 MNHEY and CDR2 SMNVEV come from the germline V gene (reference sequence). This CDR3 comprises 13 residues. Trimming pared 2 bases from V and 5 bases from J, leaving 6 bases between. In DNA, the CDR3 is TGTGCCAGCAGTTTAACCGGGACCGGGGAGCTGTTTTTT. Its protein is CASSLTGTGELFF.